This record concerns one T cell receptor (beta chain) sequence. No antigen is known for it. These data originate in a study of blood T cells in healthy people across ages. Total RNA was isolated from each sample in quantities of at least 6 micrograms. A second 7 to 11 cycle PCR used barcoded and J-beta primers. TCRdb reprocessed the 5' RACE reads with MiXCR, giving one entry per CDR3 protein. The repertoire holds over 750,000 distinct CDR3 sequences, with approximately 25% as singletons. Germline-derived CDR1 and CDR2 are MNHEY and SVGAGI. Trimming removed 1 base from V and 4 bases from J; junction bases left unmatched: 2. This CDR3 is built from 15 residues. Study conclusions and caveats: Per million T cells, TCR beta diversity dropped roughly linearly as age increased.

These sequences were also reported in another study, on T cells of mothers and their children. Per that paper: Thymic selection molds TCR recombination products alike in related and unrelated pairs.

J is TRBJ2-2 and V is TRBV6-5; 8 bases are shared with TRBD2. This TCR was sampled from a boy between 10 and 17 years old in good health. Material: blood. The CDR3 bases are TGTGCCAGCAGTTACTATCTAGCGGGCACCGGGGAGCTGTTTTTT. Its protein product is CASSYYLAGTGELFF.